This T cell receptor beta chain was sequenced for a study of T cell responses to AZD1222 COVID-19 vaccine. Study-level points and caveats: The study sampled repertoires only after the peak T cell response. Baseline seropositivity characterized only a handful of AZD1222 recipients. Rises in breadth and depth of Spike-specific TCRs came after two AZD1222 doses.

Produced via immunoSEQ multiplex PCR; TCRdb's table is partial and in-frame only. The sample consists of more than 80,000 clones, about 90% of them appearing once. A note on this clone: Its target is unknown.

Germline V lookup: CDR1 SEHNR, CDR2 FQNEAQ (reference sequence). The V end lost 0 bases, the J end lost 4 bases, and 7 bases lay between the germline ends. The CDR3 spans 14 residues. Analysis merged second doses at about 4 or about 12 weeks. Sequenced material: peripheral blood, taken 28 days after the second AZD1222 dose. The J gene is TRBJ2-1, the V gene TRBV7-9, with a weak D call TRBD1 (6 bases). The receptor was derived from an adult who received the AZD1222 COVID-19 vaccine. The CDR3 region is CASSLAGQYNEQFF. The CDR3 region has the DNA TGTGCCAGCAGCTTAGCGGGACAATACAATGAGCAGTTCTTC.